A selection of T cell receptor beta chains follows, all from one sample in a study of HIV-infected patients and healthy controls. TCRdb reanalysed the 5' RACE reads using MiXCR and keeps one entry per CDR3 protein. The data show 60,000 to 75,000 distinct CDR3 sequences, with roughly a sixth seen just once and 4.5% to 7% held by the top ten. Specimen: CD4+ T cells from blood. Source of these receptors: a human donor in good health. CDR3s include the opening cysteine and the closing phenylalanine or tryptophan. D genes are given only for firm matches. Rows give clone size only sometimes, using once, few, many, or a class for an expanded clone.

size	V	J	D	DNA	CDR3
NA	TRBV7-2	TRBJ2-3	NA	TGTGCCAGCAGCTTAGCGGGCCTAGCCCAGTATTTT	CASSLAGLAQYF
NA	TRBV29-1	TRBJ2-7	NA	TGCAGCGTCCAGGGGTTTTTCTACGAGCAGTACTTC	CSVQGFFYEQYF
few	TRBV6-6	TRBJ1-3	TRBD1	TGTGCCAGCAGGTCCGGGACAGGGGCTGGAAACACCATATATTTT	CASRSGTGAGNTIYF
many	TRBV30	TRBJ1-5	TRBD1	TGTGCCGGGGGACAGGGGAAAAATCAGCCCCAGCATTTT	CAGGQGKNQPQHF
few	TRBV4-2	TRBJ1-4	TRBD1	TGTGCCAGCAGCCTCCTTAGTCGGGCCACAGGGGATGAAAAACTGTTTTTT	CASSLLSRATGDEKLFF
NA	TRBV20-1	TRBJ1-1	NA	TGCAGTGCTAGAAATACACAGCGCGGTTCGGATGAAGCTTTCTTT	CSARNTQRGSDEAFF
NA	TRBV7-2	TRBJ2-3	NA	TGTGCCAGCAGCATTAGCACAGATACGCAGTATTTT	CASSISTDTQYF
many	TRBV18	TRBJ1-1	NA	TGTGCCAGCTCCCTAGGACAGATAAACACTGAAGCTTTCTTT	CASSLGQINTEAFF
many	TRBV3-1	TRBJ2-5	TRBD2	TGTGCCAGCAGCCAAGATCCAGTAGCTAGCGGGAGGTACCAAGAGACCCAGTACTTC	CASSQDPVASGRYQETQYF
many	TRBV24-1	TRBJ2-6	NA	TGTGCCACCAGTGATGAGGGACCAGCGCGGGGCCTCTCTGGGGCCAACGTCCTGACTTTC	CATSDEGPARGLSGANVLTF
many	TRBV28	TRBJ1-5	NA	TGTGCCAGCAGTTCCTCTCAGCCCCAGCATTTT	CASSSSQPQHF
NA	TRBV20-1	TRBJ1-1	NA	TGCAGTGCTAGAGAATCGGGTTCGGGCACTGAAGCTTTCTTT	CSARESGSGTEAFF
few	TRBV20-1	TRBJ1-1	NA	TGCAGTGCTAGCCGGGCGGGGAACACTGAAGCTTTCTTT	CSASRAGNTEAFF
NA	TRBV21-1	TRBJ2-7	NA	TGTGCCAGCAGCACCGACACATTCTACGAGCAGTACTTC	CASSTDTFYEQYF
few	TRBV24-1	TRBJ2-5	NA	TGTGCCACCAGTAGGGGATTACAAGAGACCCAGTACTTC	CATSRGLQETQYF
NA	TRBV2	TRBJ1-1	NA	TGTGCCAGCAGTGAACAAACGAACACTGAAGCTTTCTTT	CASSEQTNTEAFF
many	TRBV6-6	TRBJ2-5	NA	TGTGCCAGCAGTTACGGGCAGAACCAAGAGACCCAGTACTTC	CASSYGQNQETQYF
NA	TRBV12-3/TRBV12-4	TRBJ2-5	TRBD2	TGTGCCAGCAGTTTCTATAGCGGGAAGGAGGGAGAGACCCAGTACTTC	CASSFYSGKEGETQYF
NA	TRBV12-3/TRBV12-4	TRBJ1-1	NA	TGTGCCAGCAGGGAGATGACTGAAGCTTTCTTT	CASREMTEAFF
many	TRBV11-2	TRBJ2-5	TRBD1	TGTGCCAGCAGCTTGGGACAGGACTCAAGCCAAGAGACCCAGTACTTC	CASSLGQDSSQETQYF
few	TRBV11-1	TRBJ2-7	NA	TGTGCCAGCAGTGGATGGGTTACAGGGCGGAACGAGCAGTACTTC	CASSGWVTGRNEQYF
many	TRBV10-3	TRBJ1-1	NA	TGTGCCATCAGTGATAGTGGGAACACTGAAGCTTTCTTT	CAISDSGNTEAFF
NA	TRBV6-2/TRBV6-3	TRBJ1-1	NA	TGTGCCAGCAGTATGGGTCCGGAAGCTTTCTTT	CASSMGPEAFF
NA	TRBV7-2	TRBJ2-5	NA	TGTGCCAGCAGCTCGGACAGAAAAGAGACCCAGTACTTC	CASSSDRKETQYF
NA	TRBV30	TRBJ1-5	NA	TGTGCCTGGAGTAGGGGGAGCGATCAGCCCCAGCATTTT	CAWSRGSDQPQHF
NA	TRBV10-3	TRBJ2-2	NA	TGTGCCACAATGCCATTCCGGACAGCCCGAACGAGCGGGGAGCTGTTTTTT	CATMPFRTARTSGELFF
many	TRBV20-1	TRBJ1-2	NA	TGCAGTGCTACCAGGGCGGGCTATGGCTACACCTTC	CSATRAGYGYTF
many	TRBV7-2	TRBJ2-7	TRBD2	TGTGCCAGCAGCCGCGGGGGGGGCTCGTCCTACGAGCAGTACTTC	CASSRGGGSSYEQYF
many	TRBV12-3/TRBV12-4	TRBJ1-1	NA	TGTGCCAGCAGTCAACAGGGCCTAGGCACTGAAGCTTTCTTT	CASSQQGLGTEAFF
few	TRBV14	TRBJ2-5	NA	TGTGCCAGCAGTCGGCAGGCTAAAGAGACCCAGTACTTC	CASSRQAKETQYF
NA	TRBV20-1	TRBJ2-1	NA	TGCAGTGCCCGGCGTGGGGGGGGGGCCTCGTTCTTC	CSARRGGGASFF
few	TRBV6-6	TRBJ2-3	TRBD2	TGTGCCACACTCCCTAGCGGGAGCTATGATACGCAGTATTTT	CATLPSGSYDTQYF
NA	TRBV29-1	TRBJ1-1	TRBD1	TGCAGCGCCGAGGAAACAGGGGGAAACACTGAAGCTTTCTTT	CSAEETGGNTEAFF
few	TRBV10-2	TRBJ1-1	NA	TGCGCCAGCAGTGAACAGAGGAACACTGAAGCTTTCTTT	CASSEQRNTEAFF
few	TRBV19	TRBJ2-3	TRBD2	TGTGCCAGTAGTAGGTCCGGGACTAGCGGGGGCACAGATACGCAGTATTTT	CASSRSGTSGGTDTQYF
many	TRBV7-6	TRBJ1-6	NA	TGTGCCAGCAGCTTAGCGGAGAATTCACCCCTCCACTTT	CASSLAENSPLHF
NA	TRBV25-1	TRBJ1-5	NA	TGTGCCAGCAGTGAGGCCGGGGGGAGCAATCAGCCCCAGCATTTT	CASSEAGGSNQPQHF
NA	TRBV7-2	TRBJ2-3	NA	TGTGCCAGCAGCTCCCCTAGCAGGAGCACAGATACGCAGTATTTT	CASSSPSRSTDTQYF
many	TRBV28	TRBJ1-4	NA	TGTGCCAGCACCAGGGGTGCCAGTGAAAAACTGTTTTTT	CASTRGASEKLFF
few	TRBV6-1	TRBJ1-5	NA	TGTGCCAGCAGATCTCGAGCGGCTCAGCCCCAGCATTTT	CASRSRAAQPQHF
NA	TRBV20-1	TRBJ1-4	TRBD1	TGCAGTGCCCCAAGCGACAGGGCGGGGGGAAAACTGTTTTTT	CSAPSDRAGGKLFF
NA	TRBV19	TRBJ2-1	NA	TGTGCCAGTAGCGGCCGGGCGGCCTCCTACAATGAGCAGTTCTTC	CASSGRAASYNEQFF